This T cell receptor (beta chain) was recorded in a study of human T cells and chemical hapten exposure. This clonotype was counted ten times or more. One entry per CDR3 protein, called by TCRdb with MiXCR from the RACE reads. The sample lists approximately 80,000 distinct CDR3 sequences; 10% to 14% were seen once. The J segment lost 5 bases and the V segment lost 2 bases, leaving 9 bases of the junction unmatched. CDR1 and CDR2 from the germline V gene are MNHNY and SVGAGI (reference sequence). The CDR3 has 16 amino acids. Time point denoted: patch test 3, about 24 weeks after DPC sensitization. The treatment: therapeutic diphenylcyclopropenone sensitization with weekly scalp DPC.

The chain carries TRBV6-6 and TRBJ1-2, with TRBD1 matching over 9 bases. The receptor comes from a woman between 45 and 65 years old with alopecia areata. Some clones in this sample may be carry-over from other donors' samples. Sequencing was performed on whole blood, taken in connection with sensitization to the hapten diphenylcyclopropenone (DPC). This CDR3 is CASSYGQGPDAYGYTF. CDR3 bases: TGTGCCAGCAGTTACGGACAGGGGCCAGACGCTTATGGCTACACCTTC.